This T cell receptor (beta chain) was sequenced for a study of shared clonotypes between healthy human individuals. Study background: There were three CD4 naive, three CD4 memory, two CD8 naive and one CD8 memory plates per donor.

CDR1 MNHEY and CDR2 SMNVEV come from the germline V gene (reference sequence). This CDR3 region has 16 residues. The V end was cut by 5 bases, the J end by 4 bases, with 21 bases between. Using immunoSEQ multiplex PCR, the repertoire was profiled, and TCRdb retains in-frame clones only, with some absent. The repertoire holds more than 2 million clones, with roughly 95% as singletons. Naive CD8 cells, CD45RO-negative and positively selected for CCR7, excluded terminally differentiated effector memory CD45RA+ cells. Findings and caveats of the study: Unshared clonotypes carried lower generation probabilities than those common to all four donors. In four donors, around 5% of naive CD4 clonotypes appeared in common. Researchers found naive subsets generally carried larger estimated richness than memory subsets.

With regard to this clone: Its antigen is unidentified.

The source is a man aged 18 to 29 in good health. Some clones in this sample may be carry-over from other donors' samples. The chain links TRBV27 to TRBJ2-7; possible D gene TRBD2, 6 bases. The sample taken for sequencing was naive CD8+ T cells from PBMCs. The DNA for the CDR3 is TGTGCCAGCAGTCCCCCTCCACTAGCATCCCGGTACGAGCAGTACTTC. Translating gives CASSPPPLASRYEQYF.